The 8 T cell receptor beta chains reported below all come from one sample, sequenced in a study of beta chain features in type 1 diabetes. Every bit of the isolated RNA underwent reverse transcription, so sequencing read expressed TCRB transcripts. Only in-frame clones appear in the TCRdb table, and some are missing; sequencing was by immunoSEQ multiplex PCR. Of 200,000 to 250,000 clones detected, approximately 11% appear once; the ten largest clones hold over 1%. Sequenced: central memory CD4+ T cells from blood. Receptors were obtained from a man aged 18 to 29 in good health.

In its sample, this clone was seen many times. The chain has TRBV10-3 and TRBJ2-3; 15 bases map to TRBD2. The CDR3 is 16 amino acids. Losses at the gene ends were 6 bases for V and 3 bases for J; bases not matched to a gene: 4. Germline CDR1 ENHRY, CDR2 SYGVKD. CDR3 in amino acids: CAIRPGLAGGTDTQYF. In DNA, the CDR3 is TGTGCCATCAGGCCGGGACTAGCGGGAGGAACAGATACGCAGTATTTT.

Remarks on this clone: Different DNA sequences within this sample yield the same CDR3. J is TRBJ1-1 and V is TRBV29-1; D unresolved. Trimming took 6 bases from V and 0 from J, leaving 11 bases between them. CDR3 length: 13 residues. In germline, CDR1 is SQVTM, CDR2 ANQGSEA. CDR3 protein: CSVFGQMNTEAFF. The CDR3 nucleotides are TGCAGCGTCTTCGGTCAAATGAACACTGAAGCTTTCTTT.

CDR3 sequence (DNA): TGTGCCTGGAGCGGGGGGACAGGGTTTCAAGCTTTCTTT. Translating it yields CAWSGGTGFQAFF. The J gene is TRBJ1-1, the V gene TRBV30; 9 positions agree with TRBD1. The ends lost 3 bases at V and 9 bases at J; junction bases unmatched: 8. Germline V gene lookup returns CDR1 GTSNPN and CDR2 SVGIG (reference sequence). This CDR3 has 13 residues.

This clone was seen at least ten times. The chain links TRBV25-1 to TRBJ1-4; D gene ambiguous. CDR1 and CDR2 (germline): MGHDK, SYGVNS. The length of the CDR3 is 14 residues. The germline V and J ends were trimmed by 1 base and 4 bases, with 7 bases remaining between them. In DNA, the CDR3 is TGTGCCAGCAGTGAATCCCGAAATAATGAAAAACTGTTTTTT. Translated, it gives CASSESRNNEKLFF.

The chain has TRBV5-1 and TRBJ1-1; no clear D gene. Germline V lookup: CDR1 SGHRS, CDR2 YFSETQ. CDR3 length equals 14 residues. V lost 0 bases and J 6 bases, leaving 12 bases between the germline ends. The CDR3 loop is CASSLDRGRPEAFF. For the CDR3, the DNA is TGCGCCAGCAGCTTGGACAGAGGCCGCCCTGAAGCTTTCTTT.

The V gene is TRBV11-2, the J gene TRBJ1-2; a weak D match, TRBD1 (6 bases). Germline CDR1 is SGHAT and CDR2 is FQNNGV. The CDR3 has 16 residues. The V and J ends lost 1 base and 5 bases respectively, with 17 bases between them. This CDR3 reads CASSLGAADRGYGYTF. For the CDR3, the DNA is TGTGCCAGCAGCTTAGGGGCTGCGGACAGAGGATATGGCTACACCTTC.

This clone turned up a few times. The chain carries TRBV2 and TRBJ2-1; 14 bases agree with TRBD2. V lost 4 bases and J lost 3; bases outside the gene matches: 2. This CDR3 is 16 amino acids long. Germline CDR1 SNHLY, CDR2 FYNNEI. This CDR3 reads CASSATSGRGYNEQFF. For the CDR3, the DNA is TGTGCCAGCAGTGCGACTAGCGGGAGGGGCTACAATGAGCAGTTCTTC. The whole variable domain, filled in from reference TRBV2 and TRBJ2-1, reads EPEVTQTPSHQVTQMGQEVILRCVPISNHLYFYWYRQILGQKVEFLVSFYNNEISEKSEIFDDQFSVERPDGSNFTLKIRSTKLEDSAMYFCASSATSGRGYNEQFFGPGTRLTVL.

The chain's CDR3 is CSVVTENYGYTF. CDR3 in DNA: TGCAGCGTAGTAACAGAGAACTATGGCTACACCTTC. The gene calls are TRBV29-1 and TRBJ1-2; D uncertain. This CDR3 contains 12 residues. From germline, CDR1 is SQVTM and CDR2 ANQGSEA. Trimming took 6 bases from V and 2 from J, leaving 10 bases between them.